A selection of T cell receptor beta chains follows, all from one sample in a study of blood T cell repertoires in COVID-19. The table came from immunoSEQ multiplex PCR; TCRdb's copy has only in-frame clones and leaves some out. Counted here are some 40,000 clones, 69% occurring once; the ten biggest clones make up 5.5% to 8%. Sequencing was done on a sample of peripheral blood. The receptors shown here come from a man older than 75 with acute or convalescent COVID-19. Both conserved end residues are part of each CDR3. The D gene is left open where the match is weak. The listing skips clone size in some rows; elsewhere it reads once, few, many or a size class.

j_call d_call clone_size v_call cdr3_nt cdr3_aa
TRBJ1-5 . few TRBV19 TGTGCCAGTAGTATCGGGGACACTAGCAATCAGCCCCAGCATTTT CASSIGDTSNQPQHF
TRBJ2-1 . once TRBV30 TGTGCCTGGAGGAAGCCATCCGGGGGTGAGCAGTTCTTC CAWRKPSGGEQFF
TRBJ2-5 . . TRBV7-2 TGTGCCAGCAGCCCGATCATGGGAGGAGAGACCCAGTACTTC CASSPIMGGETQYF
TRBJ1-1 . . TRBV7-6 TGTGCCAGCAGCTTAGGCATTGAGACAGCTGAAGCTTTCTTT CASSLGIETAEAFF
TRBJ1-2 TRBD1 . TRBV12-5 TGTGCTAGTGGTTTGGTTGGACAGGACCATGGCTACACCTTC CASGLVGQDHGYTF
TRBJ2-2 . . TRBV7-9 TGTGCCAGCAGCTTAGCGGGAGGTTACACCGGGGAGCTGTTTTTT CASSLAGGYTGELFF
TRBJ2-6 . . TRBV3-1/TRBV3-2 TGTGCCAGCAGCCAATACGTCGATCGCGTTGGGGCCAACGTCCTGACTTTC CASSQYVDRVGANVLTF
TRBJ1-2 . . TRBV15 TGTGCCACCAGCAGAGAAATCGACAGCGCTTATGGCTACACCTTC CATSREIDSAYGYTF
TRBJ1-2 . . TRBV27 TGTGCCAGCCAACCCTTACAGGGATCCTATGGCTACACCTTC CASQPLQGSYGYTF
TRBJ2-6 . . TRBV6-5 TGTGCCAGTAATGGGGGGTCTGGGGCCAACGTCCTGACTTTC CASNGGSGANVLTF
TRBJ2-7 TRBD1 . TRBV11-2 TGTGCCAGCAGCTTACAGGGGGCTTGGGAGCAGTACTTC CASSLQGAWEQYF
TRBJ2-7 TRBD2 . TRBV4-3 TGCGCCAGCAGCCAAGGGGGGGAGGGGTACGAGCAGTACTTC CASSQGGEGYEQYF
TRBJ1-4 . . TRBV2 TGTGCCAGCAGTGTCGACATTACGGGGGAAAAACTGTTTTTT CASSVDITGEKLFF
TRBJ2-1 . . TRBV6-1 TGTGCCAGCAGTGACCGGCGGGTGGGCAATGAGCAGTTCTTC CASSDRRVGNEQFF
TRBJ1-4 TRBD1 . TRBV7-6 TGTGCCAGCAGCCGCCTTGGGACAGGGGATGAAAAACTGTTTTTT CASSRLGTGDEKLFF
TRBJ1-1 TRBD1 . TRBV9 TGTGCCAGCAGCGTGGCAGGGGGCGACGGTGAAGCTTTCTTT CASSVAGGDGEAFF
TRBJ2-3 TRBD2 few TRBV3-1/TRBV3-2 TGTGCCAGCAGCCATGGGACTAGCGGAGATACGCAGTATTTT CASSHGTSGDTQYF
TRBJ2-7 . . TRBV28 TGTGCCAGCAGTTTAAGGCCTAGCTCCTACGAGCAGTACTTC CASSLRPSSYEQYF
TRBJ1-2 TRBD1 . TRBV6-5 TGTGCCAGCAGTAACCGGGACAGGCCTAACTATGGCTACACCTTC CASSNRDRPNYGYTF
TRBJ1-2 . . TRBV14 TGTGCCAGCAGCCCCGGACAGATTCTCTATGGCTACACCTTC CASSPGQILYGYTF
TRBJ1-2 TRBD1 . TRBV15 TGTGCCACCAGCAGAGATGGGGACAGATTTTTTACGGAGGACTATGGCTACACCTTC CATSRDGDRFFTEDYGYTF
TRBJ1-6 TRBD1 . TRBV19 TGTGCCAGTACCCTAGGACAGGGGAATTCACCCCTCCACTTT CASTLGQGNSPLHF
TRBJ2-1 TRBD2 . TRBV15 TGTGCCACCAGTCGGAGGGGCCCCGGGGGGAATGAGCAGTTCTTC CATSRRGPGGNEQFF
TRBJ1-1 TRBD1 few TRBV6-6 TGTGCCAGCAGTTACTCGGGACAGGGCAACACTGAAGCTTTCTTT CASSYSGQGNTEAFF
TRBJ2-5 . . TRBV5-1 TGCGCCAGCAGCTTGGAGGGGGAAGAGGAGACCCAGTACTTC CASSLEGEEETQYF
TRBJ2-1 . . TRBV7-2 TGTGCCAGCAGCTTAGCTGGCGGTAGCTACTCCTACAATGAGCAGTTCTTC CASSLAGGSYSYNEQFF
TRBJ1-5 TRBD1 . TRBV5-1 TGCGCCAGCAGCTTGGGGGACAGGGGAGGTGAGGAGCCCCAGCATTTT CASSLGDRGGEEPQHF
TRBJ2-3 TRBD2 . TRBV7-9 TGTGCCAGCAGCTTAAGGGAGCCTATAGCGGGAGAAGTGGATACGCAGTATTTT CASSLREPIAGEVDTQYF
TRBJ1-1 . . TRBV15 TGTGCCACCAGCAGCCGTCCGAACACTGAAGCTTTCTTT CATSSRPNTEAFF
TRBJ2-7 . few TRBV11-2 TGTGCCAGCAGCACTCAGTCTAGTGGAGAGCAGTACTTC CASSTQSSGEQYF
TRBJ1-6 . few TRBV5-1 TGCGCCAGCAGCTTAGGAGGGCATAAGAATTCACCCCTCCACTTT CASSLGGHKNSPLHF
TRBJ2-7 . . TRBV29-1 TGCAGCGCAACGCAGGGAGGCCACGAGCAGTACTTC CSATQGGHEQYF
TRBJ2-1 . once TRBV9 TGTGCCAGCAGCGTAGCTACGGGACTTTTCGACAATGAGCAGTTCTTC CASSVATGLFDNEQFF
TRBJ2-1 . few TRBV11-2 TGTGCCAGCAGCTTAGGCGGGACAGCTAACAATGAGCAGTTCTTC CASSLGGTANNEQFF
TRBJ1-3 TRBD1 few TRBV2 TGTGCCAGCAGTGAAACAGGGGCTGGAAACACCATATATTTT CASSETGAGNTIYF
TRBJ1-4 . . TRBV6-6 TGTGCCGTGCAGGGTTTTGTAACTAATGAAAAACTGTTTTTT CAVQGFVTNEKLFF
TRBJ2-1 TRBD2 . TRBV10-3 TGTGCCATCAGCGGGGGTGTTGGTGTAGTAGCGGGAGCCCGGTATGAGCAGTTCTTC CAISGGVGVVAGARYEQFF
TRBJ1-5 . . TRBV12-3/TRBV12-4 TGTGCCAGCAGCCTCGGGGGTGATCAGCCCCAGCATTTT CASSLGGDQPQHF
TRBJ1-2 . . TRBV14 TGTGCCAGCAGCCAAGATTTAAGACTCTATGGCTACACCTTC CASSQDLRLYGYTF
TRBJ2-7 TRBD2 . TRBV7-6 TGTGCCAGCAGCTCTACGCCGGGACTAGATTACGAGCAGTACTTC CASSSTPGLDYEQYF
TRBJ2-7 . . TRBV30 TGTGCCTGGAGTGTTTTATCTTACACCTCCTACGAGCAGTACTTC CAWSVLSYTSYEQYF
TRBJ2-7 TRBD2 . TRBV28 TGTGCCAGCAGACTTTTAGCGGGAGAAGGCTACGAGCAGTACTTC CASRLLAGEGYEQYF
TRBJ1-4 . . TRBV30 TGTGCCCTTCGGGGGGGGAAAAGGGAAAAACTGTTTTTT CALRGGKREKLFF
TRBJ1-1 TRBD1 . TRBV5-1 TGCGCCAGCAGCCAGGGGACAGGGGGGACTGAAGCTTTCTTT CASSQGTGGTEAFF
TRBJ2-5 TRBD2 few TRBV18 TGTGCCAGCTCACCGCTAGCGGGGGGGCCAGAGACCCAGTACTTC CASSPLAGGPETQYF